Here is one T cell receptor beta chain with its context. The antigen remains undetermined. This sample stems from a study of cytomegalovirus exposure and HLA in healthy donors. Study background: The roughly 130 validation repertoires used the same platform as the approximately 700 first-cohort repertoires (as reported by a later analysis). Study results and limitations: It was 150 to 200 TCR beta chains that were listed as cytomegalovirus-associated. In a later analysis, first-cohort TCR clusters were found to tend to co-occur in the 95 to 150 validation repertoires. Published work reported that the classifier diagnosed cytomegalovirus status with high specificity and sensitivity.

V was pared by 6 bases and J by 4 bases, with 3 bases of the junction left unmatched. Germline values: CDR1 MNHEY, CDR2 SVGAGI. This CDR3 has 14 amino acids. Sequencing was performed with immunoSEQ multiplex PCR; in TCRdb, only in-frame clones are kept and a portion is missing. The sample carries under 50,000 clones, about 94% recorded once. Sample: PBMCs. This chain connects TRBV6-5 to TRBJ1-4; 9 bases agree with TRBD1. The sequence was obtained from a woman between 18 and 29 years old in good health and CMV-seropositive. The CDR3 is CASRRQGDNEKLFF. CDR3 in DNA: TGTGCCAGCAGAAGACAGGGGGATAATGAAAAACTGTTTTTT.